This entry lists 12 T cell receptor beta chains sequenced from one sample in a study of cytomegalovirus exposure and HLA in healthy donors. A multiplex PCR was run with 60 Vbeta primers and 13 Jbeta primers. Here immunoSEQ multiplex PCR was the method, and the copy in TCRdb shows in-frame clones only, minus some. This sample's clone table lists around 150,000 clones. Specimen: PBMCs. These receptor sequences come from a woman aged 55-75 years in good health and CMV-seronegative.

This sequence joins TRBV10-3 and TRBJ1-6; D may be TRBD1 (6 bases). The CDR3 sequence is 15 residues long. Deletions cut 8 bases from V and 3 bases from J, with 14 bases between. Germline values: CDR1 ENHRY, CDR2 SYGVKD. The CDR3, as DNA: TGTGCCATCGGACAGCCCTACTTCTATAATTCACCCCTCCACTTT. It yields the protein CAIGQPYFYNSPLHF.

For the CDR3, the DNA is TGTGGTACAGGGAAAAACTCTGGGGCCAACGTCCTGACTTTC. This gives the protein CGTGKNSGANVLTF. J is TRBJ2-6 and V is TRBV11-2; D might be TRBD1 (6 bases). The germline gives CDR1 SGHAT, CDR2 FQNNGV. CDR3 length equals 14 residues.

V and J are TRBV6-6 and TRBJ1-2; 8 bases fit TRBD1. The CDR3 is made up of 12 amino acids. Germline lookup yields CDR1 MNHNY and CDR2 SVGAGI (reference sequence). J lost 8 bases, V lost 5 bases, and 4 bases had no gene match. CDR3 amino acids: CASSKQGDGYTF. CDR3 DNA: TGTGCCAGCAGTAAACAGGGGGACGGCTACACCTTC.

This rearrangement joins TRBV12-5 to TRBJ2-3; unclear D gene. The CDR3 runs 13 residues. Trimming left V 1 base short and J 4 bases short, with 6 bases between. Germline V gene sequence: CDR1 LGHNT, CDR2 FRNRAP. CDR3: CASGLGVADTQYF. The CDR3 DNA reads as TGTGCTAGTGGTTTGGGAGTGGCAGATACGCAGTATTTT.

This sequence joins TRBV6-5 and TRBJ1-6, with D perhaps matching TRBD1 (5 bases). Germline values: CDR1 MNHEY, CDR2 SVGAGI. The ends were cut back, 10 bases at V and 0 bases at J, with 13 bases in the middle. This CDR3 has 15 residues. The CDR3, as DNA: TGTGCCACCGGACAAAGGAGCTCCTATAATTCACCCCTCCACTTT. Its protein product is CATGQRSSYNSPLHF.

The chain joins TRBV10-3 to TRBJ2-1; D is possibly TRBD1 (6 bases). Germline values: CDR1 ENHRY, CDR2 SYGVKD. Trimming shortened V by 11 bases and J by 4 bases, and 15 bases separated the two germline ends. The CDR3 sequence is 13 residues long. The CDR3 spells CAANMDRYNEQFF. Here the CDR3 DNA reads TGTGCCGCCAACATGGACAGATACAATGAGCAGTTCTTC.

The CDR3, as DNA: TGTGCCTCAAGTTGGCTCGTAGGGGATGAGCAGTTCTTC. Its protein product is CASSWLVGDEQFF. The chain combines TRBV30 with TRBJ2-1; possible D gene TRBD1, 5 bases. This CDR3 spans 13 amino acids. Trimming took off 7 bases at V and 8 bases at J, with 18 bases between the two ends. Germline V gene sequence: CDR1 GTSNPN, CDR2 SVGIG (reference sequence).

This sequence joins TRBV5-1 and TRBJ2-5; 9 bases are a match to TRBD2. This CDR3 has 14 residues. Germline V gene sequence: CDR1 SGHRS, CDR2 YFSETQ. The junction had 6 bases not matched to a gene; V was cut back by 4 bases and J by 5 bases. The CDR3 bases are TGCGCCAGCAGCCCTGGGACTAGCTTGGAGACCCAGTACTTC. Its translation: CASSPGTSLETQYF.

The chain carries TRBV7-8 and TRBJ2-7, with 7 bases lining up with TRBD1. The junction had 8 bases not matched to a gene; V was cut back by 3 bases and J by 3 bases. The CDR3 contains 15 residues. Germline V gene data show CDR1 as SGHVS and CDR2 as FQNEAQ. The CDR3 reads CASSLRGGENYEQYF. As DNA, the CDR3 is TGTGCCAGCAGCTTGAGAGGGGGCGAGAACTACGAGCAGTACTTC.

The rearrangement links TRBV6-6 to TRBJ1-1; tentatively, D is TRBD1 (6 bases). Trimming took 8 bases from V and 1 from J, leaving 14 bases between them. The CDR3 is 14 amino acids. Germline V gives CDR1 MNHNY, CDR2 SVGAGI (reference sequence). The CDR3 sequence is CASSITGTNTEAFF. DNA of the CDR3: TGTGCCAGCTCTATAACAGGGACGAACACTGAAGCTTTCTTT.

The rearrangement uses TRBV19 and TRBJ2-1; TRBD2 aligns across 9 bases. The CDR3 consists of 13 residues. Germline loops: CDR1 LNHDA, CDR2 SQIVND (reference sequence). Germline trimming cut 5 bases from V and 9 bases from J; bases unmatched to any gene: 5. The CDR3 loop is CASSSLAGFEQFF. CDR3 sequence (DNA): TGTGCCAGTAGTTCCCTAGCGGGATTTGAGCAGTTCTTC.

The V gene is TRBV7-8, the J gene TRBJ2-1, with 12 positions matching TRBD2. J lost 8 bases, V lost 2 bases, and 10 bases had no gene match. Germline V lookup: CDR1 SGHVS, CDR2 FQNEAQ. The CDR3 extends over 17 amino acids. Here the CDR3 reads CASSLWLAGGPWYEQFF. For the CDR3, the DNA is TGTGCCAGCAGCTTATGGCTAGCGGGAGGGCCATGGTATGAGCAGTTCTTC.